These 2 T cell receptor beta chains share one sample of origin, sequenced in a study of cytomegalovirus exposure and HLA in healthy donors (dated by TCRdb to about 2017). The library was produced with the immunoSEQ multiplex PCR assay. TCRdb re-hosts the immuneACCESS table, in-frame sequences only. Its copies lack some clones; in the studies checked, an unresolved V gene accounts for under half of them, and the cause for the rest is not known. The sample table contains about 110,000 clones; only one count was recorded for around 95% of them. Around 0.65% of the sample comes from the top ten. Sequencing input: PBMCs. The receptors here all came from a young woman in good health and CMV-seronegative.

J is TRBJ2-5 and V is TRBV6-1, with 8 bases aligning to TRBD2. Germline assignment: CDR1 MNHNS and CDR2 SASEGT. The CDR3 is 13 amino acids. The trim removed 8 bases at V and 1 base at J, leaving 3 bases unmatched. CDR3 coding DNA: TGTGCCAGCTTAGCGGGGACCCAAGAGACCCAGTACTTC. The encoded protein is CASLAGTQETQYF.

The genes are TRBV18 and TRBJ1-4; weak D call: TRBD1 (5 bases). V lost 5 bases, J lost 4 bases, and 8 bases lay in between. Germline V gives CDR1 KGHSH, CDR2 LQKENI. The CDR3 runs to 13 residues. CDR3 amino acids: CASSGDFNEKLFF. CDR3 in DNA: TGTGCCAGCTCAGGGGACTTTAATGAAAAACTGTTTTTT.